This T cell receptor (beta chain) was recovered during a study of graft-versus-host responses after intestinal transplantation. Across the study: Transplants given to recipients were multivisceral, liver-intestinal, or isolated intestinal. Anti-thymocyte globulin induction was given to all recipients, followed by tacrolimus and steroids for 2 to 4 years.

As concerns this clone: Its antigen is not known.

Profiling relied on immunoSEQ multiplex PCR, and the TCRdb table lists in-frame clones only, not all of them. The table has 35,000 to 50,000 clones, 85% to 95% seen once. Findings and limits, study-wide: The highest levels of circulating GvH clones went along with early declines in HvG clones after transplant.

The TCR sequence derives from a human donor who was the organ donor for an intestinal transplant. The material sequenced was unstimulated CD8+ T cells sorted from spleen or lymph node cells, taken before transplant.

CDR3 in DNA: TGTGTCAGCAGAGTGGAGACCCAGTACTTC. Its translation: CVSRVETQYF. The chain combines TRBV21-1 with TRBJ2-5. TRBV21-1 is a pseudogene. CDR3 size: 10 residues.